Detailed here is one T cell receptor beta chain. These data are taken from a study of cytomegalovirus exposure and HLA in healthy donors. Using immunoSEQ multiplex PCR, the repertoire was profiled, and TCRdb retains in-frame clones only, with some absent. The table shows 180,000 or so clones, with 84% occurring only once. The source of this sequence is a woman in her thirties in good health and CMV-seropositive. Input material: PBMCs.

As DNA, the CDR3 is TGTGCCAGCAGTTTGGGCGGGGGAGCCTACAATGAGCAGTTCTTC. Translation gives CASSLGGGAYNEQFF. The chain links TRBV28 to TRBJ2-1; 7 positions match TRBD2. The V gene's germline CDR1 is MDHEN and CDR2 SYDVKM. V dropped 3 bases and J dropped 2; count of bases not matched to a gene: 4. CDR3 length equals 15 residues.